This TCR beta chain was observed in a study of cytomegalovirus exposure and HLA in healthy donors. Per germline, CDR1 SGHRS and CDR2 YFSETQ. The ends were cut back, 3 bases at V and 9 bases at J, with 7 bases in the middle. The CDR3 has 11 residues. Healthy bone marrow donors formed the donor group. The PCR ran on 60 Vbeta and 13 Jbeta primers. The repertoire was sequenced with immunoSEQ multiplex PCR; TCRdb's copy has only in-frame clones and lacks some. The sample contains around 100,000 clones, 70% to 80% of which appear only once. The study, taken as a whole, reports: Apart from CMV serostatus, no immune exposure information was available. Cytomegalovirus status was reportedly diagnosed by the classifier with high sensitivity and specificity. Among the sequence variants, a highly shared cluster was likely an artifact of sequencing.

Comments on this clone: Its antigen is not known.

This TCR came from a woman aged 18-29 years in good health and CMV-seropositive. The chain uses TRBV5-1 and TRBJ2-1, with D tentatively TRBD1 (5 bases). The material sequenced was PBMCs. CDR3 DNA sequence: TGCGCCAGCAGCTCAAGGGGTGAGCAGTTCTTC. The encoded protein is CASSSRGEQFF.